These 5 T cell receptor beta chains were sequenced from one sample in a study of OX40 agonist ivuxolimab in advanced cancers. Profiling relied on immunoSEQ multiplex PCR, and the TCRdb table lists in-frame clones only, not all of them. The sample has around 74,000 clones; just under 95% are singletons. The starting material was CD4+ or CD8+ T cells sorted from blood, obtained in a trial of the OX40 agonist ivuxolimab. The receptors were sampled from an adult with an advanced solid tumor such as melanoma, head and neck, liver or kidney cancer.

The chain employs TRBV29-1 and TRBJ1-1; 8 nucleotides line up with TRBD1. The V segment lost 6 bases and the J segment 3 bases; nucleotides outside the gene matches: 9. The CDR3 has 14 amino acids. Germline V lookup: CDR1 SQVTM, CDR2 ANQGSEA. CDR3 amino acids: CSVSQGGWDTEAFF. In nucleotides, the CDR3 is TGCAGCGTATCACAGGGGGGGTGGGACACTGAAGCTTTCTTT.

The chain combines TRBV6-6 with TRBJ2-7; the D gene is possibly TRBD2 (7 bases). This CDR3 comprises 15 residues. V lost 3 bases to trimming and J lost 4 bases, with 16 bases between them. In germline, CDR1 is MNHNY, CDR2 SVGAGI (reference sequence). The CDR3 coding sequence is TGTGCCAGCAGTTATTTCTCGGGGGGCCTGTACGAGCAGTACTTC. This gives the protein CASSYFSGGLYEQYF.

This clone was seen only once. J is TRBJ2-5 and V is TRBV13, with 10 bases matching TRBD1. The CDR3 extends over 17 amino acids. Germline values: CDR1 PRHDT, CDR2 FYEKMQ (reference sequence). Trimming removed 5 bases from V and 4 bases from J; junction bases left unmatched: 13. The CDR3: CASSPPDRGRIGETQYF. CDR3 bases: TGTGCCAGCAGCCCCCCCGACAGGGGGCGAATTGGAGAGACCCAGTACTTC.

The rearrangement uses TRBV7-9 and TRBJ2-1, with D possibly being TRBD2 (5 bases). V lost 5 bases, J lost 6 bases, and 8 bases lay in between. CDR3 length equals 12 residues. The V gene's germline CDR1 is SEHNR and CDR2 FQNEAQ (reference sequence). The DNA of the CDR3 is TGTGCCAGCAGCACAACTAGCAATGAGCAGTTCTTC. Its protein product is CASSTTSNEQFF.

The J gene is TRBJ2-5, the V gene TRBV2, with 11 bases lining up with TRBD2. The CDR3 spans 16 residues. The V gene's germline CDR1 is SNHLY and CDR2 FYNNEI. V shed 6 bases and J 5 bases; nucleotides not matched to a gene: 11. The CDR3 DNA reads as TGTGCCAGCAGCTACCCCGGGGGACTAGCGGCTGAGACCCAGTACTTC. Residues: CASSYPGGLAAETQYF.